The entry below describes one TCR beta chain. The data belong to a study of blood T cell repertoires in COVID-19. In the study overall: From the United States, Italy and Spain came samples of acute and convalescent COVID-19.

Authors' methods: Amplified reference gene primers provided the basis for estimating nucleated cell counts. The data were produced by immunoSEQ multiplex PCR, yet TCRdb's version contains in-frame clones alone and is incomplete. V and J calls and clone size follow that table, whereas D and trimming were derived from the DNA. The sample has 150,000 to 200,000 clones, 80% to 90% seen once. This clonotype was sampled from a human donor with active or convalescent COVID-19. The donor label of this sample is uncertain. Sequencing input: peripheral blood.

The CDR3 loop is CASSPSLSGLRYF. The DNA of the CDR3 is TGTGCCAGCTCACCATCTTTATCGGGACTCAGGTATTTT. This rearrangement joins TRBV18 to TRBJ2-3, with a possible D match to TRBD2 (6 bases). Germline V lookup: CDR1 KGHSH, CDR2 LQKENI. Trimming cost V 2 bases and J 14 bases, with 17 bases left between them. The CDR3 runs to 13 residues.